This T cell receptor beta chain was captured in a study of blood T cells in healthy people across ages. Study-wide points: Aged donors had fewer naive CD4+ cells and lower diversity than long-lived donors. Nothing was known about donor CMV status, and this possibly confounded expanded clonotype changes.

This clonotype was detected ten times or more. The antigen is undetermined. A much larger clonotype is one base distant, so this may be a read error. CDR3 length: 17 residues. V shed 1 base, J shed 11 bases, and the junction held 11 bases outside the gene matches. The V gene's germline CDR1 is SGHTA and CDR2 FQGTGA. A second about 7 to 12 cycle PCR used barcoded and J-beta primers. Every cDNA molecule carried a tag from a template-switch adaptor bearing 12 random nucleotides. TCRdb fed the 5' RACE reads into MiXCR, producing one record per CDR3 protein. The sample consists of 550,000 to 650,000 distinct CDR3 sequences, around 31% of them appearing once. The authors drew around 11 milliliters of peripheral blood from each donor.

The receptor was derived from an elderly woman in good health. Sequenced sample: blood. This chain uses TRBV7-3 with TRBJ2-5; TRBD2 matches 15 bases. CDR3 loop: CASSLRTSGGARNEQYF. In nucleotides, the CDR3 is TGTGCCAGCAGCTTAAGGACTAGCGGGGGGGCGAGGAATGAGCAGTACTTC.